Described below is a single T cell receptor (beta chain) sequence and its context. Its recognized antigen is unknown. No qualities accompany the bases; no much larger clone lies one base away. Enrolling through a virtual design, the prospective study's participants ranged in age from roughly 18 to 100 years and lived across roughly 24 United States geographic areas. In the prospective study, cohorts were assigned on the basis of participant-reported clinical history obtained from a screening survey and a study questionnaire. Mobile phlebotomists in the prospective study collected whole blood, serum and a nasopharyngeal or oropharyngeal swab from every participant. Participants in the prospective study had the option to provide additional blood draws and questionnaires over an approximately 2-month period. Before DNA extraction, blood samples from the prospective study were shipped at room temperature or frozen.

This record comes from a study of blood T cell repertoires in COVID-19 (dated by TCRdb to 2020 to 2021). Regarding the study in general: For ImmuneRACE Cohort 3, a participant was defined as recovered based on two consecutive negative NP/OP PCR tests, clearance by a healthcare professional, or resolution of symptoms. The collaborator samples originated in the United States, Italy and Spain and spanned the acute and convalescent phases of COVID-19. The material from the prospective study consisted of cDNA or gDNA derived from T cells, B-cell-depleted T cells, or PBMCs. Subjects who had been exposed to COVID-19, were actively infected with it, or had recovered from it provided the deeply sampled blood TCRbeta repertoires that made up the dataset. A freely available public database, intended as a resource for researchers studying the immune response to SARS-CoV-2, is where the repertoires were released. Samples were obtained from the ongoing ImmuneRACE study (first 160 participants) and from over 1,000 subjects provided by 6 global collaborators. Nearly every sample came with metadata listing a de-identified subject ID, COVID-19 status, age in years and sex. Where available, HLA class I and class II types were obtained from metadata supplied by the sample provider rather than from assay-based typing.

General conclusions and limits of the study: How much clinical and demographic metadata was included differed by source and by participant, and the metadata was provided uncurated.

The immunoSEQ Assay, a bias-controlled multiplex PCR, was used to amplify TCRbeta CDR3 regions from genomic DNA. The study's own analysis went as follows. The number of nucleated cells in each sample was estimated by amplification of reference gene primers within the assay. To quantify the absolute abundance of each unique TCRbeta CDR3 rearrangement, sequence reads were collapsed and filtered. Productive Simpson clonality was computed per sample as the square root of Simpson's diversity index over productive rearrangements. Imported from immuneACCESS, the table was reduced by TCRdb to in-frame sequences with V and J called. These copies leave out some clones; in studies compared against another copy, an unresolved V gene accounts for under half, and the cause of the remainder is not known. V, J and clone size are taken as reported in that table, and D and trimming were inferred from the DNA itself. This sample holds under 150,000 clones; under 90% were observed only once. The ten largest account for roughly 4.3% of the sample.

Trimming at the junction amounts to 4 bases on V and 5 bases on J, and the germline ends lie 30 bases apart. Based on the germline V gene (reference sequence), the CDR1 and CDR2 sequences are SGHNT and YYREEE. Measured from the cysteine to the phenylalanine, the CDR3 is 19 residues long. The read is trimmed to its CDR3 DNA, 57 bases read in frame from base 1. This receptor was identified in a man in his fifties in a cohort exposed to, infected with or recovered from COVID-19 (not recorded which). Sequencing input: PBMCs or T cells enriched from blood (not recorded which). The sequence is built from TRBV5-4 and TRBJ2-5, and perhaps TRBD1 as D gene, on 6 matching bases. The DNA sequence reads TGTGCCAGCAGCGCTTCGGGCCCCGGGACACACCAGTACGGGGAGACCCAGTACTTC. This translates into CASSASGPGTHQYGETQYF.